The sequence of this TCR beta chain was determined in a study of blood T cell repertoires in COVID-19. Study overall: Collection of acute and convalescent COVID-19 samples took place in the United States, Italy and Spain. Nucleic acid was either cDNA or gDNA, and it came from T cells, B-cell-depleted T cells, or PBMCs.

Authors' methods: Cell counts per sample came from amplifying reference gene primers. Measured with immunoSEQ multiplex PCR; TCRdb has only the in-frame clones, and not every one. V and J calls and clone size are copied from that table; D and trimming were computed from the DNA. The data show over 90,000 clones, more than 80% seen once. V lost 3 bases, J lost 5 bases, and 14 bases lay in between. The germline gives CDR1 SGDLS, CDR2 YYNGEE. This CDR3 region has 14 residues. This TCR came from a human donor in a cohort sampled during active COVID-19. This chain uses TRBV9 with TRBJ2-5, with D maybe TRBD2 (7 bases). Sequencing used peripheral blood. The DNA for the CDR3 is TGTGCCAGCAGCGCACTACAGGGAGGGGAGACCCAGTACTTC. It codes for CASSALQGGETQYF.